The 30 T cell receptor beta chains listed next were all sequenced from one sample in a study of neoadjuvant anti-PD-1 for oral cavity cancer. This table comes from immunoSEQ multiplex PCR, and its TCRdb copy is limited to in-frame clones, with some not included. The sample lists some 61,000 clones, 70% to 90% occurring once. Time point meaning: after neoadjuvant nivolumab, at surgical resection. The material was PBMCs, obtained after nivolumab (anti-PD-1) treatment. These receptors were collected from a person aged 40 to 85 with oral cavity squamous cell carcinoma.

The gene calls are TRBV6-1 and TRBJ2-5; TRBD1 might be the D (6 bases). The CDR3 has 17 residues. Trimming left V 1 base short and J 2 bases short, with 17 bases between. Germline loops: CDR1 MNHNS, CDR2 SASEGT. In DNA form, the CDR3 reads TGTGCCAGCAGTGAAGAATTGGCCGGACAGCTTCAAGAGACCCAGTACTTC. Its translation: CASSEELAGQLQETQYF.

The chain has TRBV7-3 and TRBJ2-5; D is possibly TRBD2 (6 bases). Trimming cost V 4 bases and J 4 bases, with 19 bases left between them. This CDR3 comprises 16 residues. In germline, CDR1 is SGHTA, CDR2 FQGTGA. For the CDR3, the DNA is TGTGCCAGCAGCTCCCAGAGCGGGCTAGGAGGAGAGACCCAGTACTTC. Translated: CASSSQSGLGGETQYF.

This chain links TRBV18 with TRBJ1-3; 7 nucleotides line up with TRBD1. The CDR3 covers 16 residues. Losses at the gene ends were 4 bases for V and 4 bases for J; bases not matched to a gene: 10. The germline gives CDR1 KGHSH, CDR2 LQKENI. CDR3 sequence reads: CASSQGGPNGGNTIYF. The CDR3 region has the DNA TGTGCCAGCTCACAAGGGGGCCCAAACGGCGGAAACACCATATATTTT.

The chain joins TRBV5-4 to TRBJ2-2; 11 bases are shared with TRBD1. The CDR3 loop spans 16 amino acids. The germline gives CDR1 SGHNT, CDR2 YYREEE (reference sequence). J gave up 3 bases and V 7 bases, and 8 bases lay outside the gene matches. The CDR3 reads CASFLGGQGDTGELFF. The CDR3 DNA sequence: TGTGCCAGCTTTCTTGGGGGACAGGGGGACACCGGGGAGCTGTTTTTT.

The chain uses TRBV30 and TRBJ2-1; tentative D call: TRBD2 (6 bases). The CDR3 contains 20 residues. The germline gives CDR1 GTSNPN, CDR2 SVGIG (reference sequence). V gave up 1 base and J gave up 6 bases, with 31 bases separating them. CDR3 loop: CAWSGIPGTYEAGRPNEQFF. CDR3 nucleotides: TGTGCCTGGAGTGGAATACCCGGTACTTACGAGGCAGGGAGGCCCAATGAGCAGTTCTTC.

V usage is TRBV6-1 and J usage is TRBJ1-2; D remains unclear. The CDR3 is 15 residues long. V was pared by 4 bases and J by 4 bases, with 16 bases between. The germline V gene has CDR1 MNHNS and CDR2 SASEGT. Here the CDR3 reads CASSGRPEGGYGYTF. In nucleotides, the CDR3 is TGTGCCAGCAGTGGACGGCCGGAAGGTGGCTATGGCTACACCTTC.

The V gene is TRBV9, the J gene TRBJ2-5, with D maybe TRBD1 (6 bases). Trimming pared 7 bases from V and 4 bases from J, leaving 14 bases between. The CDR3 extends over 13 amino acids. CDR1 SGDLS and CDR2 YYNGEE come from the germline V gene. CDR3 in amino acids: CASSLQGLETQYF. The CDR3 nucleotides read TGTGCCAGCTCTTTACAGGGATTAGAGACCCAGTACTTC.

The chain couples TRBV27 to TRBJ2-7, with 7 bases identical to TRBD2. J was trimmed by 2 bases and V by 8 bases; bases with no gene match: 9. CDR1 and CDR2 from the germline V gene are MNHEY and SMNVEV (reference sequence). The CDR3 is made up of 14 amino acids. CDR3 bases: TGTGCCAGCGGGGGGGGGAACCGCCCCTACGAGCAGTACTTC. Protein sequence: CASGGGNRPYEQYF.

This clone was recorded a few times. The rearrangement joins TRBV18 to TRBJ1-5, with TRBD1 identical over 8 bases. The V gene end was trimmed by 2 bases and the J gene end by 7 bases; junction bases not matched to a gene: 4. This CDR3 is 14 amino acids long. Looked up from germline, CDR1 is KGHSH and CDR2 is LQKENI. The chain's CDR3 is CASSPAGGGQPQHF. The CDR3 DNA is TGTGCCAGCTCACCAGCAGGGGGCGGACAGCCCCAGCATTTT.

The rearrangement links TRBV28 to TRBJ2-3; D remains unclear. Trimming took off 6 bases at V and 5 bases at J, with 18 bases between the two ends. This CDR3 region has 15 residues. Germline V gene lookup returns CDR1 MDHEN and CDR2 SYDVKM. CDR3 sequence: CASRASGIRGDTQYF. Here the CDR3 DNA reads TGTGCCAGCAGAGCTTCAGGAATCCGAGGAGATACGCAGTATTTT.

This clone is labeled as medium-sized. The chain uses TRBV20-1 and TRBJ1-2; D gene ambiguous. Trimming stripped 7 bases from V and 0 bases from J, with 6 bases between. This CDR3 region has 11 residues. In germline, CDR1 is DFQATT, CDR2 SNEGSKA (reference sequence). The CDR3 spells CSEQTNYGYTF. Written as DNA, the CDR3 is TGCAGTGAACAGACTAACTATGGCTACACCTTC.

The genes are TRBV7-9 and TRBJ2-1; 10 nucleotides match TRBD2. V was clipped by 1 base and J by 2 bases; unmatched bases: 8. The CDR3 contains 18 residues. In germline, CDR1 is SEHNR, CDR2 FQNEAQ (reference sequence). The DNA of the CDR3 is TGTGCCAGCAGCTTAGAATCCAGCGGGAGGGTGCCCTACAATGAGCAGTTCTTC. It specifies CASSLESSGRVPYNEQFF.

This chain joins TRBV6-5 and TRBJ2-3, with D perhaps TRBD1 or TRBD2 (6 bases each). Germline CDR1 MNHEY, CDR2 SVGAGI. The CDR3 loop spans 16 amino acids. V was cut by 0 bases and J by 1 base, with 11 bases left in between. This CDR3 is CASSYSRGPGTDTQYF. The CDR3 DNA reads as TGTGCCAGCAGTTACTCCCGGGGGCCAGGCACAGATACGCAGTATTTT.

The chain joins TRBV27 to TRBJ2-7; no definite D call. V dropped 2 bases and J dropped 2 bases, with 13 bases sitting between them. Germline V gene data show CDR1 as MNHEY and CDR2 as SMNVEV (reference sequence). This CDR3 contains 15 residues. CDR3 residues: CASSLNPRATYEQYF. Written as DNA, the CDR3 is TGTGCCAGCAGTTTAAATCCCCGGGCCACCTACGAGCAGTACTTC.

The chain is built from TRBV7-6 and TRBJ2-3; weak D call: TRBD1 (5 bases). CDR1 is SGHVS and CDR2 is FNYEAQ in the germline V gene. There are 17 residues in the CDR3. V dropped 4 bases and J dropped 4 bases, with 21 bases sitting between them. The CDR3 spells CASSSTLDTPGADTQYF. CDR3 nucleotides: TGTGCCAGCAGCTCTACCCTGGACACCCCCGGCGCAGATACGCAGTATTTT.

V gene TRBV5-1 combines with J gene TRBJ2-4; 8 positions match TRBD1. Per germline, CDR1 SGHRS and CDR2 YFSETQ. V dropped 3 bases and J dropped 8; count of bases not matched to a gene: 7. The CDR3 contains 14 residues. The DNA of the CDR3 is TGCGCCAGCAGCTCCCAGACAGGGGAAGACATTCAGTACTTC. This codes for CASSSQTGEDIQYF. Together with reference TRBV5-1 and TRBJ2-4, the CDR3 gives the full variable domain: KAGVTQTPRYLIKTRGQQVTLSCSPISGHRSVSWYQQTPGQGLQFLFEYFSETQRNKGNFPGRFSGRQFSNSRSEMNVSTLELGDSALYLCASSSQTGEDIQYFGAGTRLSVL.

V usage is TRBV5-1 and J usage is TRBJ2-7, with D unresolved. The CDR3 loop spans 14 amino acids. The germline V and J ends were trimmed by 4 bases and 1 base, with 12 bases remaining between them. Germline V CDR1 and CDR2: SGHRS, YFSETQ. The CDR3 coding sequence is TGCGCCAGCAGCCCTATTCCGCTTTCCTACGAGCAGTACTTC. Its protein is CASSPIPLSYEQYF. Filled out from reference TRBV5-1 and TRBJ2-7, the complete variable domain reads KAGVTQTPRYLIKTRGQQVTLSCSPISGHRSVSWYQQTPGQGLQFLFEYFSETQRNKGNFPGRFSGRQFSNSRSEMNVSTLELGDSALYLCASSPIPLSYEQYFGPGTRLTVT.

The V and J genes are TRBV27 and TRBJ1-2; 8 bases match TRBD1. Trimming at V came to 2 bases and at J to 7 bases, leaving 9 bases not matched to a gene. Germline V gene sequence: CDR1 MNHEY, CDR2 SMNVEV (reference sequence). This CDR3 contains 15 residues. CDR3 region: CASSLGTGSISGYTF. CDR3 DNA sequence: TGTGCCAGCAGTTTAGGGACAGGAAGTATTAGTGGCTACACCTTC.

The V gene is TRBV14, the J gene TRBJ2-6; D is uncertain. From germline, CDR1 is SGHDN and CDR2 FVKESK. V lost 1 base and J 0 bases, leaving 16 bases between the germline ends. The CDR3 sequence is 19 residues long. The CDR3 sequence: CASSQAGRGTLSGANVLTF. CDR3 DNA: TGTGCCAGCAGCCAAGCTGGCCGAGGAACGCTCTCTGGGGCCAACGTCCTGACTTTC.

This chain connects TRBV5-1 to TRBJ1-4, with D unresolved. V was pared by 2 bases and J by 0 bases, with 5 bases between. This CDR3 contains 14 residues. Germline V gene lookup returns CDR1 SGHRS and CDR2 YFSETQ. In DNA, the CDR3 is TGCGCCAGCAGCTTATCCGCAACTAATGAAAAACTGTTTTTT. This translates into CASSLSATNEKLFF.

The gene calls are TRBV5-4 and TRBJ2-2; 7 bases agree with TRBD1. V was pared by 4 bases and J by 10 bases, with 10 bases of the junction left unmatched. Germline CDR1 reads SGHNT; CDR2 reads YYREEE (reference sequence). The CDR3 is 14 residues long. CDR3 in amino acids: CASSRTDRLEELFF. The CDR3 DNA follows: TGTGCCAGCAGCCGCACGGACAGGCTTGAGGAGCTGTTTTTT. The entire variable domain, with the rest obtained from reference TRBV5-4 and TRBJ2-2, is as follows: ETGVTQSPTHLIKTRGQQVTLRCSSQSGHNTVSWYQQALGQGPQFIFQYYREEENGRGNFPPRFSGLQFPNYSSELNVNALELDDSALYLCASSRTDRLEELFFGEGSRLTVL.

The V call is TRBV27, the J call TRBJ1-2, with D possibly being TRBD1 (6 bases). V lost 2 bases and J lost 11, with 15 bases in between. There are 13 residues in the CDR3. The germline CDR1 and CDR2 sequences are MNHEY and SMNVEV (reference sequence). This chain's CDR3 is CASSLPGAEFYTF. The CDR3, as DNA: TGTGCCAGCAGTTTACCAGGGGCAGAGTTTTACACCTTC.

The chain has TRBV9 and TRBJ2-3; 7 nucleotides agree with TRBD2. The CDR3 extends over 15 amino acids. Germline CDR1 SGDLS, CDR2 YYNGEE. V was pared by 2 bases and J by 0 bases, with 3 bases of the junction left unmatched. The CDR3 nucleotides read TGTGCCAGCAGCGTCCTTAGCGGGAGCACAGATACGCAGTATTTT. This sequence encodes CASSVLSGSTDTQYF.

The chain is built from TRBV20-1 and TRBJ1-1; D remains unclear. This CDR3 is built from 11 residues. Trimming pared 6 bases from V and 5 bases from J, leaving 10 bases between. Germline-derived CDR1 and CDR2 are DFQATT and SNEGSKA (reference sequence). The CDR3 loop is CSATSPTEAFF. CDR3 DNA sequence: TGCAGTGCGACCAGTCCGACTGAAGCTTTCTTT.

The chain carries TRBV10-2 and TRBJ2-3; D is unclear. Germline loops: CDR1 WSHSY, CDR2 SAAADI. Deletions cut 8 bases from V and 6 bases from J, with 9 bases between. The CDR3 totals 11 residues. CDR3 nucleotide sequence: TGCGCCAGCGTGCTCGGGGATACGCAGTATTTT. Translation: CASVLGDTQYF.

This clone occurred once. This chain connects TRBV6-5 to TRBJ2-7; D unclear. Between the trimmed V and J ends, which lost 6 bases and 3 bases, there was a span of 9 bases. Germline V lookup: CDR1 MNHEY, CDR2 SVGAGI. The CDR3 extends over 12 amino acids. This CDR3 reads CASSRDNYEQYF. DNA of the CDR3: TGTGCCAGCAGCCGAGACAACTACGAGCAGTACTTC.

The rearrangement joins TRBV4-1 to TRBJ2-7, with a weak D call TRBD1 (5 bases). V was trimmed by 1 base and J by 3 bases, leaving 16 bases between them. The CDR3 has 16 amino acids. Per the germline V gene, CDR1 is MGHRA and CDR2 is YSYEKL. The CDR3 bases are TGCGCCAGCAGCCAAGGACAGTCTGTATCCTACTACGAGCAGTACTTC. Amino acids: CASSQGQSVSYYEQYF.

The chain combines TRBV20-1 with TRBJ1-5; no clear D. CDR3 length equals 11 residues. V was cut by 5 bases and J by 9 bases, with 11 bases left in between. Germline loops: CDR1 DFQATT, CDR2 SNEGSKA (reference sequence). The CDR3 DNA reads TGCAGTGCTCTCGAGGTTGGGCCCCAGCATTTT. This codes for CSALEVGPQHF.

This chain connects TRBV2 to TRBJ2-5; tentative D call: TRBD1 (6 bases). The germline V gene has CDR1 SNHLY and CDR2 FYNNEI. The ends were cut back, 8 bases at V and 4 bases at J, with 17 bases in the middle. This CDR3 has 14 amino acids. The CDR3 is CASSGQPAGETQYF. CDR3 sequence (DNA): TGTGCCAGCTCTGGACAGCCCGCAGGAGAGACCCAGTACTTC.

The chain has TRBV7-8 and TRBJ1-3; D uncertain. CDR3 size: 15 residues. Germline V lookup: CDR1 SGHVS, CDR2 FQNEAQ. V lost 1 base, J lost 0 bases, and 7 bases lay in between. The CDR3 coding sequence is TGTGCCAGCAGCTTAGGATCCTTCTCTGGAAACACCATATATTTT. Its translation: CASSLGSFSGNTIYF.